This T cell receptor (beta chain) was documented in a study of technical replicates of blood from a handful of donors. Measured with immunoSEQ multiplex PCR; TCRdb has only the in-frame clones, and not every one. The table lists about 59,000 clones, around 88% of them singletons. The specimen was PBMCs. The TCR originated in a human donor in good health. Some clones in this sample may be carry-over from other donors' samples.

The CDR3: CASSLTSFREGEVTF. CDR3 sequence (DNA): TGTGCCAGCAGCTTGACCTCCTTCCGTGAGGGGGAAGTAACCTTC. The chain uses TRBV5-4 and TRBJ1-2; the D gene is possibly TRBD1 (6 bases). Trimming shortened V by 1 base and J by 14 bases, and 24 bases separated the two germline ends. Germline values: CDR1 SGHNT, CDR2 YYREEE (reference sequence). The CDR3 is made up of 15 amino acids.